This T cell receptor (beta chain) was captured in a study of CXCR3-negative and CXCR3-positive naive CD8 T cells (dated 2019 in TCRdb). With respect to the entire study: In total, about 130 million TRB reads were obtained, or roughly 1.5 +/- 0.3 million reads per library. Data from roughly twelve donors, pooled across two independent experiments, went into the diversity and physicochemical repertoire analyses. Naive subsets from about 5 donors and memory cells from 3 donors were included in the TRBV-TRBJ cluster analysis. The research as a whole found: Comparably high repertoire diversity was found in both naive subsets, whereas much lower repertoire diversity was found in memory CD8+ T cells. Surface CD5, linked to self-reactivity in mice, was comparable between naive subsets; TCR interaction strength was therefore also inferred from TRB CDR3 physicochemical properties. CXCR3 expression partially decreased after cryopreservation, so most assays used freshly isolated PBMCs. TRB CDR3s from CXCR3-positive naive cells showed higher hydrophobicity (lower Kidera factor 4), lower energy, and higher strength and volume indices than CXCR3-negative naive cells. Similar TRBV-TRBJ usage was shown by naive CXCR3-negative and CXCR3-positive cells from the same donor, whereas distinct patterns were shown by memory cells.

Sequencer: NextSeq 550. The Human TCR Profiling Kit (MiLaboratory) was used to make UMI-labeled 5' RACE TRB cDNA libraries. cDNA synthesis used the entire amount of extracted RNA, and PCR amplification then used the entire amount of cDNA produced. Libraries were prepared in parallel using an identical number of PCR cycles. On the authors' methods: With a minimum of two reads required per UMI, MIGEC and MiXCR pulled out about 53,000 +/- 10,000 unique UMI-labeled TRB cDNA molecules from each library. On average, each library contained 40,000 +/- 10,000 functional in-frame TRB CDR3 nucleotide clonotypes without stop codons. After each sample was downsampled to 5000 UMI-labeled TRB molecules, VDJtools was used to calculate diversity metrics such as normalized Shannon-Wiener and Chao1. VDJtools computed clonotype-size-weighted physicochemical properties of the central five CDR3 residues: interaction energy, strength, volume and Kidera factor 4. One entry per CDR3 protein sequence results from the TCRdb reprocessing of the reads, with DNA left out. TCRdb assigned the V and J calls; the authors' analysis was not used. This sample's table lists about 62,000 distinct CDR3 sequences. The ten largest make up more than 4% of the sample.

CDR1 DFQATT and CDR2 SNEGSKA were looked up in the germline V gene (reference sequence). The CDR3, from cysteine to phenylalanine, totals 15 residues. A DNA sequence was not provided. As for this clonotype: There is no known antigen for this receptor.

For each CD8+ T cell subset, flow sorting was done in triplicate, and roughly 310,000 cells per subset went directly into RLT lysis buffer. To exclude memory contaminants, naive CD8+ T cells were stringently defined as CD45RO-CCR7+CD27+CD95-. Peripheral blood mononuclear cells were isolated from buffy coats by standard density gradient centrifugation. A FACSAria III was used to flow-sort naive CXCR3-negative and CXCR3-positive CD8+ T cells. An RNeasy Mini Kit was used to extract total RNA from the sorted cells. Sequencing was performed on naive CXCR3- CD8+ T cells from blood. The sample's cell subset or site, from its label and the paper: CD45RO-CCR7+CD27+CD95- naive CD8+ T cells lacking CXCR3 (TNR3-). In this chain, TRBV20-1 is recombined with TRBJ2-7; TCRdb reports TRBD2, a call that lacks DNA to check it against. This TCR was sampled from a human donor in good health. Some clones in this sample may be carry-over from other donors' samples. CDR3 reads: CSASGGTVLTYEQYF.